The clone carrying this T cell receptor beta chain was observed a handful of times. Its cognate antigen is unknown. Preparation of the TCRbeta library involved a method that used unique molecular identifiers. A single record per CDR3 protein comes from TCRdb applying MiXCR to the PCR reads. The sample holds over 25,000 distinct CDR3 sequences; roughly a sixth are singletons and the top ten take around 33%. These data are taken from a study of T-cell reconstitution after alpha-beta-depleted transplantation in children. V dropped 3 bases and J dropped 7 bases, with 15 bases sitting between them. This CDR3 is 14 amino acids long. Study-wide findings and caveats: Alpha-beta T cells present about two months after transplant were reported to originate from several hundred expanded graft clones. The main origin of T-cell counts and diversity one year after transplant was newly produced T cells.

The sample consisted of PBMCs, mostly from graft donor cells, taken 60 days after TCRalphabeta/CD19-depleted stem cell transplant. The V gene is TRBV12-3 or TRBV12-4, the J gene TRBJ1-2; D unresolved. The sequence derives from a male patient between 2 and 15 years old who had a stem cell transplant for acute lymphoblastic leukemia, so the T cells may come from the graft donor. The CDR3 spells CASSFGYSLGGYTF. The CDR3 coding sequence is TGTGCCAGCAGTTTCGGTTATTCCCTGGGTGGCTACACCTTC.